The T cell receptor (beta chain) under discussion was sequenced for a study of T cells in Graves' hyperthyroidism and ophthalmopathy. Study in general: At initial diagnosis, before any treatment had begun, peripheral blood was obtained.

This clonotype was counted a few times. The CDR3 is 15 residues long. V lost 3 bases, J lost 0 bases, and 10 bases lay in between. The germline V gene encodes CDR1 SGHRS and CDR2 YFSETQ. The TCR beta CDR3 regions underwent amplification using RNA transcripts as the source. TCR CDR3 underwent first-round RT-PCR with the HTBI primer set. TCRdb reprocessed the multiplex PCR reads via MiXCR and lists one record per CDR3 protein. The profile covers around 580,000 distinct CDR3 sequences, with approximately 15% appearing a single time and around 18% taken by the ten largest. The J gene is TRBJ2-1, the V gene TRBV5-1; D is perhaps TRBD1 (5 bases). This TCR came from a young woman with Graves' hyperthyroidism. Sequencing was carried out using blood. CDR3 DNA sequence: TGCGCCAGCAGCTCAGGGATGTCCTCCTACAATGAGCAGTTCTTC. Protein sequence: CASSSGMSSYNEQFF.